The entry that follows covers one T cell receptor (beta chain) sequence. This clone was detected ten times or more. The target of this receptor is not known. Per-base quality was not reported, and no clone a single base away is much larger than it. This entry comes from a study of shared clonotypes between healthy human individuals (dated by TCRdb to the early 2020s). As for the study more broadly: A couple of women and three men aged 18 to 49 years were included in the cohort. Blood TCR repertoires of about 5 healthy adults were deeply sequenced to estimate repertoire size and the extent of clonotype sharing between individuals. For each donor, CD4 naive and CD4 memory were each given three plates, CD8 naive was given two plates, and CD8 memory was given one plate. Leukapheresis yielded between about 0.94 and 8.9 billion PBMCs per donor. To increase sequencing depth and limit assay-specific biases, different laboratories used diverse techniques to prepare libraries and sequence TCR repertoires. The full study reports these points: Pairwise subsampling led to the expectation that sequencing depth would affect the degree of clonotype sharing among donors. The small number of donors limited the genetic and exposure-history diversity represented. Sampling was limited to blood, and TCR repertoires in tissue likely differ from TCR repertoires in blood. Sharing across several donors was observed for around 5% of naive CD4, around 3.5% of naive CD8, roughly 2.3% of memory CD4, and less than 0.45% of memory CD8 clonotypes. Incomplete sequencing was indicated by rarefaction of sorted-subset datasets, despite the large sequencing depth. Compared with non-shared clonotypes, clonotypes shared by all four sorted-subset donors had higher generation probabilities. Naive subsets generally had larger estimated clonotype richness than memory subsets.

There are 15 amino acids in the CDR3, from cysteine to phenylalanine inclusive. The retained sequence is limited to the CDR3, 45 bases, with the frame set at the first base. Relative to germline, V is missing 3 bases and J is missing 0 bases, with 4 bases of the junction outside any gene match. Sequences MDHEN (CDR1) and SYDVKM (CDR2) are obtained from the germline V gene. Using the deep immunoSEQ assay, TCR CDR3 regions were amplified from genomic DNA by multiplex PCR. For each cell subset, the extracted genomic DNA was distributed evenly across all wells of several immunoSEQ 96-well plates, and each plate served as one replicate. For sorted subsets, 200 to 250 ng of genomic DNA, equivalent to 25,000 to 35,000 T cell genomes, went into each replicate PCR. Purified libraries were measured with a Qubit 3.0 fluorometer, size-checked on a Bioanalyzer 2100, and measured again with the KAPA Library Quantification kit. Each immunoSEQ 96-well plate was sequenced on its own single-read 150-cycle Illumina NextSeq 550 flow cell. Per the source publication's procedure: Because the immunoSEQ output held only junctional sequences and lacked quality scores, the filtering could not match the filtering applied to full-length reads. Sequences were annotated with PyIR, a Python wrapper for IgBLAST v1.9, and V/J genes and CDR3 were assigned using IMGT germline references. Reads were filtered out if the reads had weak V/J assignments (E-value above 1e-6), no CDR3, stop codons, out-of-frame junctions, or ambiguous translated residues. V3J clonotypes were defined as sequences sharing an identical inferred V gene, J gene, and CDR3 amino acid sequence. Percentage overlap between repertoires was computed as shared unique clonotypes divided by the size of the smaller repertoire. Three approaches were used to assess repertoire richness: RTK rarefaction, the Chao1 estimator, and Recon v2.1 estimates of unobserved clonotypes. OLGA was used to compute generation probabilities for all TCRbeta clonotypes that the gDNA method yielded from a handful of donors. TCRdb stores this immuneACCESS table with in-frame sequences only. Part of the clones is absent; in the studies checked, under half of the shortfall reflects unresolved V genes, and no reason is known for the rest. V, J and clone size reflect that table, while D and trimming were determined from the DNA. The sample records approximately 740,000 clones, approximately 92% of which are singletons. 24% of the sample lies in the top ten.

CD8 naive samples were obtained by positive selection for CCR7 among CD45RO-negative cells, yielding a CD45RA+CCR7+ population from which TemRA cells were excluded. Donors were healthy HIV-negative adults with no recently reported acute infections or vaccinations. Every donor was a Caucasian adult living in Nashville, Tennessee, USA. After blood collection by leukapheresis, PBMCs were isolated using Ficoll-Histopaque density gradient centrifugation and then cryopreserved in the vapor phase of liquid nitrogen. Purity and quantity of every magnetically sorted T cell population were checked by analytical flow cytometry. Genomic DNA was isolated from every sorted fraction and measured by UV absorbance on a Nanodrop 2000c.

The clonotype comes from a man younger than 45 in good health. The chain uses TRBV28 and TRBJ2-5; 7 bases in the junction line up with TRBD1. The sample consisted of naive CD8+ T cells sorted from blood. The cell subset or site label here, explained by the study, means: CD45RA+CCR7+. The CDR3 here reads CASSLGQINQETQYF. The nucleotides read TGTGCCAGCAGTTTGGGACAGATAAACCAAGAGACCCAGTACTTC.